The subject of this entry is one TCR beta chain. Data came from immunoSEQ multiplex PCR; TCRdb stores just in-frame clones and leaves some out. The sample lists 300,000 to 400,000 clones; 89% were seen once. The data were obtained in a study of blood T cell repertoires in COVID-19. Study information: Acute and convalescent COVID-19 specimens originated in the United States, Italy and Spain. The cDNA or gDNA used as material had been derived from T cells, B-cell-depleted T cells, or PBMCs.

Germline V gives CDR1 LGHDT, CDR2 YNNKEL (reference sequence). With 0 bases removed from V and 4 bases from J, the gap between germline ends came to 7 bases. This CDR3 region has 15 residues. This sequence was found in a woman aged 30 to 39 with COVID-19, enrolled during active disease. Material: peripheral blood. The J gene is TRBJ2-6, the V gene TRBV3-1 (or the pseudogene TRBV3-2); no reliable D call. In DNA, the CDR3 is TGTGCCAGCAGCCAAGAAAGCAGGGGGGCCAACGTCCTGACTTTC. Amino acids: CASSQESRGANVLTF.